The rows below give T cell receptor beta chains drawn from one sample of a study of blood T cell repertoires in COVID-19. Repertoires were generated with immunoSEQ multiplex PCR, while TCRdb's copy carries only in-frame clones and drops some. The table lists roughly 300,000 clones, 81% of them singletons. The sample consisted of peripheral blood. The receptors originated from a woman aged 55-69 years with active or convalescent COVID-19. Each CDR3 is given with its conserved first and last residue. D genes are given only for firm matches. Some rows have no size entry. The others give once, few or many, or a class for an expanded clone.

TRBV6-5,NA,TRBJ1-2,TRBD1,CASKTGTNYGYTF,TGTGCCAGTAAGACAGGGACCAACTATGGCTACACCTTC
TRBV6-2/TRBV6-3,NA,TRBJ2-4,TRBD1,CASSYHTGGNIQYF,TGTGCCAGCAGTTATCACACAGGGGGTAACATTCAGTACTTC
TRBV5-8,NA,TRBJ2-1,TRBD1,CASSASTGGSYNEQFF,TGTGCCAGCAGCGCCTCGACAGGGGGCAGCTACAATGAGCAGTTCTTC
TRBV5-1,NA,TRBJ1-2,TRBD1,CASSEGHRGHFGYTF,TGCGCCAGCAGCGAAGGTCACAGGGGGCATTTTGGCTACACCTTC
TRBV5-1,NA,TRBJ2-7,NA,CASTRQGGYEQYF,TGCGCCAGCACGCGGCAGGGGGGTTACGAGCAGTACTTC
TRBV2,once,TRBJ2-7,TRBD2,CASSIDYIAGGPSSYEQYF,TGTGCCAGCAGTATCGACTATATAGCGGGGGGCCCCAGCTCCTACGAGCAGTACTTC
TRBV3-1/TRBV3-2,NA,TRBJ1-2,NA,CASSQGSRAGNGYTF,TGTGCCAGCAGCCAAGGTAGCAGGGCTGGGAATGGCTACACCTTC
TRBV30,NA,TRBJ2-7,NA,CAWAPDNLGEQYF,TGTGCCTGGGCTCCCGACAATCTCGGCGAGCAGTACTTC
TRBV4-3,few,TRBJ1-2,NA,CASSHTDRNYGYTF,TGCGCCAGCAGCCATACGGACAGAAACTATGGCTACACCTTC
TRBV5-4,NA,TRBJ2-1,TRBD2,CASGPSGANNEQFF,TGTGCCAGCGGTCCTAGCGGCGCAAACAATGAGCAGTTCTTC
TRBV29-1,NA,TRBJ2-5,NA,CSVERGGQPETQYF,TGCAGCGTTGAACGGGGGGGACAGCCAGAGACCCAGTACTTC
TRBV5-1,NA,TRBJ1-3,NA,CASSLDSGGSGNTIYF,TGCGCCAGCAGCTTGGATTCGGGTGGCTCTGGAAACACCATATATTTT
TRBV6-2/TRBV6-3,NA,TRBJ1-6,TRBD1,CASSYRTGLLWPLHF,TGTGCCAGCAGTTACCGGACAGGTCTCCTTTGGCCCCTCCACTTT
TRBV9,NA,TRBJ2-3,NA,CASSVDPGTDTQYF,TGTGCCAGCAGCGTAGATCCGGGCACAGATACGCAGTATTTT
TRBV2,NA,TRBJ1-2,TRBD1,CASSRGHDYGYTF,TGTGCCAGCAGTAGGGGGCACGACTATGGCTACACCTTC
TRBV27,few,TRBJ2-1,TRBD2,CASSPPGLDQFF,TGTGCCAGCAGTCCACCCGGACTAGATCAGTTCTTC
TRBV2,NA,TRBJ2-4,NA,CASSAGNAKNIQYF,TGTGCCAGCAGTGCCGGGAACGCCAAAAACATTCAGTACTTC
TRBV4-1,NA,TRBJ1-2,NA,CASSQEAAFNYGYTF,TGCGCCAGCAGCCAAGAGGCGGCATTTAACTATGGCTACACCTTC
TRBV11-2,NA,TRBJ2-5,TRBD2,CASSLNTGGRTQYF,TGTGCCAGCAGCTTAAATACAGGCGGGAGGACCCAGTACTTC
TRBV2,NA,TRBJ1-6,TRBD1,CASRSGQGFGSYNSPLHF,TGTGCCAGCAGATCGGGACAGGGGTTTGGCTCCTATAATTCACCCCTCCACTTT
TRBV19,once,TRBJ1-2,NA,CASTPRTGINYGYTF,TGTGCCAGTACCCCCCGGACGGGGATTAACTATGGCTACACCTTC
TRBV14,NA,TRBJ2-7,TRBD1,CASSPHLWGQGAYEQYF,TGTGCCAGCAGCCCCCATCTCTGGGGGCAGGGGGCCTACGAGCAGTACTTC
TRBV18,NA,TRBJ1-4,NA,CASSPYSATNEKLFF,TGTGCCAGCTCACCATACAGTGCAACTAATGAAAAACTGTTTTTT
TRBV19,few,TRBJ2-3,NA,CASSIDSGYRGTDTQYF,TGTGCCAGTAGTATAGATAGCGGCTATCGGGGCACAGATACGCAGTATTTT
TRBV6-6,NA,TRBJ1-1,NA,CASSYSGRGAFF,TGTGCCAGCAGTTACTCGGGGAGGGGAGCTTTCTTT
TRBV19,NA,TRBJ2-5,NA,CASSSQTGAVGVEETQYF,TGTGCCAGTAGTAGCCAGACAGGAGCCGTTGGGGTGGAAGAGACCCAGTACTTC